This T cell receptor (beta chain) was recovered during a study of T cell repertoires in cytomegalovirus infection. Trimming left V 6 bases short and J 8 bases short, with 19 bases between. The CDR3 covers 14 residues. The germline V gene encodes CDR1 MNHNS and CDR2 SASEGT. Comments on this clonotype: What it binds is unknown.

TCRdb re-called the reads through MiXCR, storing one row per CDR3 protein. The data contain about 400,000 distinct CDR3 sequences, about 35% of them singletons. The source material was cultured PBMCs, sampled from culture after CMV antigen stimulation. The gene calls are TRBV6-1 and TRBJ1-1; the D gene is possibly TRBD1 (6 bases). This sequence was found in a human donor in good health (CMV status not recorded). Some clones in this sample may be carry-over from other donors' samples. CDR3 nucleotide sequence: TGTGCCAGCAGAAACCAACCGGCAGGGGCCGAAGCTTTCTTT. Residues: CASRNQPAGAEAFF.